Below are 9 T cell receptor beta chains sequenced from a single sample in a study of cytomegalovirus exposure and HLA in healthy donors. PCR primers comprised 60 Vbeta and 13 Jbeta primers. Method: immunoSEQ multiplex PCR; TCRdb's copy keeps in-frame clones and lacks some. The sample lists 150,000 to 200,000 clones, around 80% seen once, with around 2.4% in the top ten. The sample was PBMCs. The receptors were sampled from a woman aged 25 to 39 in good health and CMV-seronegative.

V usage is TRBV21-1 and J usage is TRBJ2-7; the table's D call, TRBD2, was not checked against the DNA. TRBV21-1 is an annotated pseudogene. The CDR3 consists of 17 residues. The CDR3 sequence is CASSKVVRSADSYEQYF. CDR3 bases: TGTGCCAGCAGCAAAGTAGTCCGTTCCGCCGACTCCTACGAGCAGTACTTC.

Details on this clone: Within the sample, other DNA sequences also encode this same CDR3. The chain recombines TRBV14 with TRBJ2-1; 12 bases map to TRBD2. The CDR3 length is 16 residues. V lost 1 base and J lost 7; bases outside the gene matches: 5. Germline lookup yields CDR1 SGHDN and CDR2 FVKESK. The CDR3 DNA sequence: TGTGCCAGCAGCCAAGCCCTAGCGGGGGGGCGGAATGAGCAGTTCTTC. This codes for CASSQALAGGRNEQFF.

The chain links TRBV2 to TRBJ2-1, with no clear D. The germline V gene has CDR1 SNHLY and CDR2 FYNNEI. V gave up 7 bases and J gave up 9 bases, with 22 bases separating them. The CDR3 loop spans 15 amino acids. CDR3 sequence reads: CASIVLVLPRVEQFF. CDR3 DNA sequence: TGTGCCAGCATAGTTTTAGTTCTCCCTCGGGTTGAGCAGTTCTTC.

The chain couples TRBV2 to TRBJ1-6; D remains ambiguous. The germline gives CDR1 SNHLY, CDR2 FYNNEI. Deletions cut 1 base from V and 5 bases from J, with 6 bases between. The CDR3 totals 14 residues. The chain's CDR3 is CASSEVDDNSPLHF. The CDR3 DNA is TGTGCCAGCAGTGAAGTAGATGATAATTCACCCCTCCACTTT.

This clone appeared a few times. The CDR3 region is CASSQGSDEQYF. The DNA of the CDR3 is TGCGCCAGCAGCCAAGGGTCGGACGAGCAGTACTTC. The chain links TRBV4-3 to TRBJ2-7; D ambiguous. Between the trimmed V and J ends, which lost 1 base and 5 bases, there was a span of 6 bases. The length of the CDR3 is 12 residues. Germline V CDR1 and CDR2: LGHNA, YSLEER.

The table lists this clone with a few counts. This chain links TRBV11-2 with TRBJ2-7; no definite D call. Trimming left V 5 bases short and J 2 bases short, with 10 bases between. The CDR3 length is 13 residues. The V gene's germline CDR1 is SGHAT and CDR2 FQNNGV. CDR3 amino acids: CASSETYTYEQYF. CDR3 nucleotides: TGTGCCAGCAGCGAGACTTATACCTACGAGCAGTACTTC.

About this clone: A read error may account for a junction end that differs from germline. This chain uses TRBV7-9 with TRBJ1-2, with TRBD1 matching 7 bases. The V gene's germline CDR1 is SEHNR and CDR2 FQNEAQ (reference sequence). CDR3 length equals 11 residues. The CDR3 DNA reads as TGTTCCAGCAGCCCCGACAGGGTCTACACCTTC. Its protein product is CSSSPDRVYTF.

CDR3 in amino acids: CASSQEGGRGQFF. DNA for the CDR3: TGCGCCAGCAGCCAAGAGGGCGGCAGGGGGCAGTTCTTC. J is TRBJ2-1 and V is TRBV4-3, with D possibly being TRBD1 (6 bases). The CDR3 consists of 13 residues. Germline values: CDR1 LGHNA, CDR2 YSLEER. The V end was cut by 0 bases, the J end by 12 bases, with 12 bases between.

V gene TRBV4-1 combines with J gene TRBJ2-1, with TRBD1 as a possible D gene (6 bases). Looked up from germline, CDR1 is MGHRA and CDR2 is YSYEKL. The CDR3 covers 17 residues. V lost 0 bases and J 2 bases, leaving 14 bases between the germline ends. CDR3 nucleotide sequence: TGCGCCAGCAGCCAAGATGCGACAGGTGGGCCCTACAATGAGCAGTTCTTC. Amino acid sequence: CASSQDATGGPYNEQFF.